This record covers a single T cell receptor (beta chain). In the source study's methods: Using reference gene primer amplification, nucleated cell counts were estimated. Clones were sequenced by immunoSEQ multiplex PCR, and TCRdb holds only the in-frame ones, with some missing. V, J and clone size were drawn from that table, and D and trimming were deduced from the DNA. The repertoire consists of some 150,000 clones, with approximately 82% occurring once and the leading ten covering 3.6%. This sample was included in a study of blood T cell repertoires in COVID-19. Study-wide context: The cDNA or gDNA used as material had been derived from T cells, B-cell-depleted T cells, or PBMCs.

Participant ages covered 18 to 89 years across 25 or so US areas. Allocation to cohorts depended on clinical history reported by the participants. The CDR3 has 15 amino acids. V lost 6 bases and J 5 bases, leaving 17 bases between the germline ends. Germline loops: CDR1 MNHEY, CDR2 SVGAGI. Material for sequencing was PBMCs or T cells enriched from blood (not recorded which). V gene TRBV6-5 combines with J gene TRBJ2-1; possibly TRBD2 for D (5 bases). The sequence was obtained from a woman aged 50 to 60 in a cohort exposed to, infected with or recovered from COVID-19 (not recorded which). The CDR3 loop reads CASSPSGNRNNEQFF. DNA of the CDR3: TGTGCCAGCAGCCCAAGCGGAAATCGAAACAATGAGCAGTTCTTC.